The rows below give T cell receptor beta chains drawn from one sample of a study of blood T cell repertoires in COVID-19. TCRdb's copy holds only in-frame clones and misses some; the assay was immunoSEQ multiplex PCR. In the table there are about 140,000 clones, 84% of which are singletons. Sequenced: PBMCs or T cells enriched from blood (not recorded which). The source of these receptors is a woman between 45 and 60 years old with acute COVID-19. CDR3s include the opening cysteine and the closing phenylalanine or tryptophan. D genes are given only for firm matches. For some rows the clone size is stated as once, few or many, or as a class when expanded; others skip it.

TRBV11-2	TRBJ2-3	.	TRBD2	TGTGCCAGCAGCCTAAATAGCGGGAAGGATACGCAGTATTTT	CASSLNSGKDTQYF
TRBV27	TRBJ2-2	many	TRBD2	TGTGCCAGCAGCCCCTCCTCGGGACTAGTAACCGGGGAGCTGTTTTTT	CASSPSSGLVTGELFF
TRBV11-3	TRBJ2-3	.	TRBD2	TGTGCCAGCAGCGTGGCTAGCGGGAAGACAGATACGCAGTATTTT	CASSVASGKTDTQYF
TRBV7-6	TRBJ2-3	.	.	TGTGCCAGCAGCGTTCAAACGGGGGTATTATCTACGCAGTATTTT	CASSVQTGVLSTQYF
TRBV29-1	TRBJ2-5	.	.	TGCAGCGTAGACAGTCCTGGAGAGACCCAGTACTTC	CSVDSPGETQYF
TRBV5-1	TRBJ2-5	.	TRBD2	TGCGCCAGCAGCTGGGGGACTACCCCAGAGGAGACCCAGTACTTC	CASSWGTTPEETQYF
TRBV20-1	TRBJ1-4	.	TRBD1	TGCAGTGCCAGTCAGGGGGATGAGAATGAAAAACTGTTTTTT	CSASQGDENEKLFF
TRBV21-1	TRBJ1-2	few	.	TGTGCCAGCTCCATGGACAGGTACTATGGCTACACCTTC	CASSMDRYYGYTF
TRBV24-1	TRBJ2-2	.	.	TGTGCCACCAGTGATCCCGTGGAGCGTACCGGGGAGCTGTTTTTT	CATSDPVERTGELFF
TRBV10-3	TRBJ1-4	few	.	TGTGCCATCAGTGAGTCGCCGGACAGTAATGAAAAACTGTTTTTT	CAISESPDSNEKLFF
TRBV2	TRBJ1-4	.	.	TGTGCCAGCAAGCCTAACCAACTTCAAAATGAAAAACTGTTTTTT	CASKPNQLQNEKLFF
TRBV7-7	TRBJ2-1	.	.	TGTGCTAGCAGCCCCGGGGGGCGGGAGATGGCCAATGAGCAGTTCTTC	CASSPGGREMANEQFF
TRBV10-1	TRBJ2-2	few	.	TGCGCCAGCAGTGAGCAGAACACCGGGGAGCTGTTTTTT	CASSEQNTGELFF
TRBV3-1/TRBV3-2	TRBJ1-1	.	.	TGTGCCAGCAGCCAGGGGGGTTTTGAAGCTTTCTTT	CASSQGGFEAFF
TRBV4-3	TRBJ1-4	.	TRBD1	TGCGCCAGCAGCCAAGATCTCAGCGGACAGGGTAACGAAAAACTGTTTTTT	CASSQDLSGQGNEKLFF
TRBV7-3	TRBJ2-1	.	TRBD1	TGTGCCAGCAGCTTAACCCGGGACAGGGGGAATGAGCAGTTCTTC	CASSLTRDRGNEQFF
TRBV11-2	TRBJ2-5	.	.	TGTGCCAGCAGCTCTGCGCCCCAAGAGACCCAGTACTTC	CASSSAPQETQYF
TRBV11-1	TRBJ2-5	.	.	TGTGCCAGCAGCCCAACTCTAGGGGAAGAGACCCAGTACTTC	CASSPTLGEETQYF
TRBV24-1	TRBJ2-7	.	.	TGTGCCACCAGTGTCGGGACTGCCCAAGGGTACGAGCAGTACTTC	CATSVGTAQGYEQYF
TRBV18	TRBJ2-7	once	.	TGTGCCAGCTCATCCCGGCAGGGGAAGGCCTACGAGCAGTACTTC	CASSSRQGKAYEQYF
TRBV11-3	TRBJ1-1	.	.	TGTGCCAGCAGCTTACGGGGTGGGAACACTGAAGCTTTCTTT	CASSLRGGNTEAFF
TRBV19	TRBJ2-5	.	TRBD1	TGTGCCAGTAGTATCGACAGGGTTGAGACCCAGTACTTC	CASSIDRVETQYF
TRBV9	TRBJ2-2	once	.	TGTGCCAGCAGTTCTCGGGCCCGGGGGGCCACCGGGGAGCTGTTTTTT	CASSSRARGATGELFF
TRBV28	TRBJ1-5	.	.	TGTGCCAGCAGGCTCCATCTATATCAGCCCCAGCATTTT	CASRLHLYQPQHF
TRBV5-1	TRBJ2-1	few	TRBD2	TGCGCCAGTGAGGCCAGCGGGAACTCCTACAATGAGCAGTTCTTC	CASEASGNSYNEQFF
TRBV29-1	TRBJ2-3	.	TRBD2	TGCAGCGTTGGGGGGGGACTAGCGGGAAACACAGATACGCAGTATTTT	CSVGGGLAGNTDTQYF
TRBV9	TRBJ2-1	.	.	TGTGCCAGCAACTCCAGGGTTAACAATGAGCAGTTCTTC	CASNSRVNNEQFF
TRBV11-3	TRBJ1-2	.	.	TGTGCCAGCAGCTTAGGGCGACAGGACTATGGCTACACCTTC	CASSLGRQDYGYTF
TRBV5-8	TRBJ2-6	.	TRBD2	TGTGCCAGCAGCTCCGGACTAGCGGTTTACTCTGGGGCCAACGTCCTGACTTTC	CASSSGLAVYSGANVLTF
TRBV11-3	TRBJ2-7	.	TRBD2	TGTGCCAGCAGCCAGCTGGCTAGCGGGAGGGGGCAGTACTTC	CASSQLASGRGQYF
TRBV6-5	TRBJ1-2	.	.	TGTGCCAGCAGGGGGCTGACAGGCCTTGGCTACACCTTC	CASRGLTGLGYTF
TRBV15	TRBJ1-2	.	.	TGTGCCACCAGCAGCCTAGGGTTTCGGGAATATGGCTACACCTTC	CATSSLGFREYGYTF
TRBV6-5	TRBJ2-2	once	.	TGTGCCAGCAGGCGCAGGGGGGACACCGGGGAGCTGTTTTTT	CASRRRGDTGELFF
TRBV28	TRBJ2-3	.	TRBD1	TGTGCCAGCAACCCACCCGGGAACGTAAGACAGGGTACGCAGTATTTT	CASNPPGNVRQGTQYF
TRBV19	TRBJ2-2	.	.	TGTGCCAGTACCCGGGGCGGGGAGCTGTTTTTT	CASTRGGELFF
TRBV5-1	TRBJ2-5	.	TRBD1	TGCGCCAGCAGTACCGGACAGGGGAGGATGGAGACCCAGTACTTC	CASSTGQGRMETQYF
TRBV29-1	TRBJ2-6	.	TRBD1	TGCAGCGTTGAAGTTTCCGGACAGGTCGGGGCCAACGTCCTGACTTTC	CSVEVSGQVGANVLTF
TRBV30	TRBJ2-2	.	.	TGTGCCTGGAGTCCGGGGGCCGGGGAGCTGTTTTTT	CAWSPGAGELFF
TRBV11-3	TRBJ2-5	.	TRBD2	TGTGCCAGCAGCTTAGCGGGAGGTGGTGAGACCCAGTACTTC	CASSLAGGGETQYF
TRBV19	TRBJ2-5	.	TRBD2	TGTGCCAGTGGTATAGCGGGAGCCTATGAGACCCAGTACTTC	CASGIAGAYETQYF
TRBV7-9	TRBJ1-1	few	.	TGTGCCAGCAAAAGTGGGGGGACTGAAGCTTTCTTT	CASKSGGTEAFF
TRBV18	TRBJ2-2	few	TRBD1	TGTGCCAGCTCACCCCGGACAGGGGGCGCTTCCGGGGAGCTGTTTTTT	CASSPRTGGASGELFF
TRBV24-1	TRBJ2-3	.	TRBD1	TGTGCCACCAGAGGACAGGGGGCTGGTCCACTGTATTTT	CATRGQGAGPLYF
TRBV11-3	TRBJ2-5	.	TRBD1	TGTGCCAGCAGCTGGGGACAGGGAACCTTAGAGACCCAGTACTTC	CASSWGQGTLETQYF
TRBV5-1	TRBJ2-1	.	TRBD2	TGCGCCAGCAGCCCTATAGCGGGAGCCTCTGAGCAGTTCTTC	CASSPIAGASEQFF
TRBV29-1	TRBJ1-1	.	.	TGCAGCGTTGAAGGAGGCAGGGAATCCCCTGAAGCTTTCTTT	CSVEGGRESPEAFF
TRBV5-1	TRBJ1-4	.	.	TGCGCCAGCAGCGAAGGGACTAGCGGGAATAATGAAAAACTGTTTTTT	CASSEGTSGNNEKLFF
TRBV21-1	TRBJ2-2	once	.	TGTGCCTCTAAGGAAGGGCTAGCGCCCACCGGGGAGCTGTTTTTT	CASKEGLAPTGELFF
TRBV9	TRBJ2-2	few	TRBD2	TGTGCCAGCAGCCCAAGACTAGCGCCGAACACCGGGGAGCTGTTTTTT	CASSPRLAPNTGELFF
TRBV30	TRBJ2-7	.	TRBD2	TGTGCCGGAAGCCCCCAACGGACTAGCGGGAGGGACGACGAGCAGTACTTC	CAGSPQRTSGRDDEQYF
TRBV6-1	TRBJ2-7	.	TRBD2	TGTGCCAGCAGTGATTATTCTAGCGGGAGGTACGAGCAGTACTTC	CASSDYSSGRYEQYF
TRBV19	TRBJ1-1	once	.	TGTGCCAGTAGTACCACCCTCCCTATACCGTTCGCTGAAGCTTTCTTT	CASSTTLPIPFAEAFF
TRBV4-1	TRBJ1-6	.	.	TGCGCCAGCAGCCAAGAAATAGACTCCTATAATTCACCCCTCCACTTT	CASSQEIDSYNSPLHF
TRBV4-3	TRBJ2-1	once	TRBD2	TGCGCCAGCAGCCAAGACGAGGTGATTAGCGGGAGGTCGAATTACGAGCAGTTCTTC	CASSQDEVISGRSNYEQFF